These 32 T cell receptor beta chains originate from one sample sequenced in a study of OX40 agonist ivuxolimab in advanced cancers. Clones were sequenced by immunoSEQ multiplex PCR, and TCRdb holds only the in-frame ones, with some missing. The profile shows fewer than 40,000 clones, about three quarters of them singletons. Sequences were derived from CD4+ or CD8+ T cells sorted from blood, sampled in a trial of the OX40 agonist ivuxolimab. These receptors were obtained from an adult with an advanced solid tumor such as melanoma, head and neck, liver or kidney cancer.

CDR3: CASSLVSRGSSPLHF. CDR3 sequence (DNA): TGTGCCAGCAGCTTAGTAAGCAGAGGAAGCTCACCCCTCCACTTT. J is TRBJ1-6 and V is TRBV7-2; D is unclear. V was cut by 1 base and J by 10 bases, with 14 bases left in between. CDR3 size: 15 residues. The germline V gene has CDR1 SGHTA and CDR2 FQGNSA.

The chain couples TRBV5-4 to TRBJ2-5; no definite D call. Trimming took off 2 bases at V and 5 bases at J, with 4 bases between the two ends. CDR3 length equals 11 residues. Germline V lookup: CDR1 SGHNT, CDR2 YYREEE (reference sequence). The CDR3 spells CASSLQETQYF. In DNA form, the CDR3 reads TGTGCCAGCAGCTTACAGGAGACCCAGTACTTC.

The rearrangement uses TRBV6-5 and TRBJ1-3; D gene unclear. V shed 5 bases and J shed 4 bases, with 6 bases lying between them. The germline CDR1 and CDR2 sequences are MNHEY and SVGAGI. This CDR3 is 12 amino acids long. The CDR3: CASSPSGNTIYF. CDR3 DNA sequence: TGTGCCAGCAGTCCCTCCGGAAACACCATATATTTT.

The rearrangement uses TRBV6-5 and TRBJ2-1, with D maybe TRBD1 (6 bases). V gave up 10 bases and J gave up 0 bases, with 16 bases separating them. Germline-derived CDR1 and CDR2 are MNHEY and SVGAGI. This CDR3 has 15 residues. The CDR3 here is CATKPGHSSYNEQFF. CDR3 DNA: TGTGCCACCAAACCGGGACACAGCTCCTACAATGAGCAGTTCTTC.

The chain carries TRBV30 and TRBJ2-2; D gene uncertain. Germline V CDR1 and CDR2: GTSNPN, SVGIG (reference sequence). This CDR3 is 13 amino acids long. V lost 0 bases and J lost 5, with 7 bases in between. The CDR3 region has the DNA TGTGCCTGGAGTGTAAAGGGAACCGGGGAGCTGTTTTTT. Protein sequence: CAWSVKGTGELFF. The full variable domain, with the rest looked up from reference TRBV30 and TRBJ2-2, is SQTIHQWPATLVQPVGSPLSLECTVEGTSNPNLYWYRQAAGRGLQLLFYSVGIGQISSEVPQNLSASRPQDRQFILSSKKLLLSDSGFYLCAWSVKGTGELFFGEGSRLTVL.

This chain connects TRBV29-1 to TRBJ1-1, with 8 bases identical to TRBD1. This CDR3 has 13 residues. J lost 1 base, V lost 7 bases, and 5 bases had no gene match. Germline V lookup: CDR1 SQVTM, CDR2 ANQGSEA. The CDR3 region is CSGTGNGNTEAFF. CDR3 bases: TGCAGCGGGACAGGGAATGGGAACACTGAAGCTTTCTTT.

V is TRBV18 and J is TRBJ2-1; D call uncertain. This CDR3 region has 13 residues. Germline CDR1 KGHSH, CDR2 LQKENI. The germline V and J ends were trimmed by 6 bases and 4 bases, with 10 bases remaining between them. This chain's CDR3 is CASSRQRYNEQFF. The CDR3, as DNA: TGTGCCAGCTCGCGGCAAAGGTACAATGAGCAGTTCTTC. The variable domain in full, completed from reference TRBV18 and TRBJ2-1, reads NAGVMQNPRHLVRRRGQEARLRCSPMKGHSHVYWYRQLPEEGLKFMVYLQKENIIDESGMPKERFSAEFPKEGPSILRIQQVVRGDSAAYFCASSRQRYNEQFFGPGTRLTVL.

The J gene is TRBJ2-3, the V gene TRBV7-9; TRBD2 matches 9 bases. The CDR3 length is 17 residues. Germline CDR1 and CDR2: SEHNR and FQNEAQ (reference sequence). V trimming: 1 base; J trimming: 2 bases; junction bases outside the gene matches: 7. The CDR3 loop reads CASSLEMSGGSTDTQYF. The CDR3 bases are TGTGCCAGCAGCTTAGAGATGAGCGGGGGGTCCACAGATACGCAGTATTTT. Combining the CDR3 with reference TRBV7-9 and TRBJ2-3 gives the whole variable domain DTGVSQNPRHKITKRGQNVTFRCDPISEHNRLYWYRQTLGQGPEFLTYFQNEAQLEKSRLLSDRFSAERPKGSFSTLEIQRTEQGDSAMYLCASSLEMSGGSTDTQYFGPGTRLTVL.

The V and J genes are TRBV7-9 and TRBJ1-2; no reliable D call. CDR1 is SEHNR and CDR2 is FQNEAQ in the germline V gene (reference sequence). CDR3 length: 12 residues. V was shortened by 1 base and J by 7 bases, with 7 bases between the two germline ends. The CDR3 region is CASSLGRFGYTF. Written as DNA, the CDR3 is TGTGCCAGCAGCTTAGGGCGGTTTGGCTACACCTTC.

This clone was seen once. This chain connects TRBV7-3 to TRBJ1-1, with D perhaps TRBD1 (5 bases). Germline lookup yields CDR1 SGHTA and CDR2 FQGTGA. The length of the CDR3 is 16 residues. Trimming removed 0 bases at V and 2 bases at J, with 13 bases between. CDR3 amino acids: CASSLTGVGANTEAFF. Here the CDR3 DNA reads TGTGCCAGCAGCTTAACCGGGGTAGGGGCTAACACTGAAGCTTTCTTT.

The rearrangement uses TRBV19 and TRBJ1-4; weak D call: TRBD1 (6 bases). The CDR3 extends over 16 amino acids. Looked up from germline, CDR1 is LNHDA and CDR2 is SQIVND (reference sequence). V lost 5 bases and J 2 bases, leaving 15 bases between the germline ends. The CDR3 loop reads CASSAAGDPTNEKLFF. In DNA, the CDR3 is TGTGCCAGTAGTGCCGCAGGGGATCCTACTAATGAAAAACTGTTTTTT.

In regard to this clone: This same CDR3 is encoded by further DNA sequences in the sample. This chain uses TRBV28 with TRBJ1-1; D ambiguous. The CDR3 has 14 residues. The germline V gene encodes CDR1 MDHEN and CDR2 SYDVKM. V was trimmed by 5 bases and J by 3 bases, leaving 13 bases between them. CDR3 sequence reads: CASSQQNPYTEAFF. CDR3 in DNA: TGTGCCAGCAGTCAGCAGAATCCTTACACTGAAGCTTTCTTT.

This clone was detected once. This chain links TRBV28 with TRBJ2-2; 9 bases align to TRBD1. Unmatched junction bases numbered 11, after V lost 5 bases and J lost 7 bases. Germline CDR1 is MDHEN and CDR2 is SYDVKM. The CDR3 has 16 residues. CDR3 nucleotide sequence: TGTGCCAGCAGTCTTACAGGGGGCGTTTGGATCGGGGAGCTGTTTTTT. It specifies CASSLTGGVWIGELFF.

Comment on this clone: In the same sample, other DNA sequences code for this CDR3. The CDR3 protein is CAWSLAGTGNRRNQPQHF. The CDR3 nucleotides are TGTGCCTGGAGTCTCGCCGGGACGGGGAACCGGCGCAATCAGCCCCAGCATTTT. The rearrangement uses TRBV30 and TRBJ1-5; possible D gene TRBD1, 5 bases. There are 18 residues in the CDR3. The germline V gene encodes CDR1 GTSNPN and CDR2 SVGIG (reference sequence). The germline V and J ends were trimmed by 2 bases and 2 bases, with 22 bases remaining between them.

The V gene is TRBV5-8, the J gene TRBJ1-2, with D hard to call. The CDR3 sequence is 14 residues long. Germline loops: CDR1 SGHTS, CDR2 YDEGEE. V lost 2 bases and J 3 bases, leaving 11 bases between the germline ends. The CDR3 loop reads CASSLGGPHYGYTF. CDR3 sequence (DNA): TGTGCCAGCAGCTTAGGAGGGCCCCACTATGGCTACACCTTC.

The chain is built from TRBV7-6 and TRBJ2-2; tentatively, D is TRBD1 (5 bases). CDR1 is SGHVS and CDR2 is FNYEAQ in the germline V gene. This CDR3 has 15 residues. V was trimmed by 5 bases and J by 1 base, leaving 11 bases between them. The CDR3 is CASSLFGQNTGELFF. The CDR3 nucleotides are TGTGCCAGCAGCCTATTCGGACAGAACACCGGGGAGCTGTTTTTT.

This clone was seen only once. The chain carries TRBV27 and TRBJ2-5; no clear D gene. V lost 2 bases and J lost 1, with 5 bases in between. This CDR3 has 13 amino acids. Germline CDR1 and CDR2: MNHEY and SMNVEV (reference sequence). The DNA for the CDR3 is TGTGCCAGCAGTTTACGGGCCCAAGAGACCCAGTACTTC. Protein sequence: CASSLRAQETQYF.

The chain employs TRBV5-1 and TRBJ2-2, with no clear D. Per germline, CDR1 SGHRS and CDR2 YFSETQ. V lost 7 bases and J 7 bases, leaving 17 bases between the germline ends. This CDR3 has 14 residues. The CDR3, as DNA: TGCGCCAGCGGGGAAGGGTATCGAGGCGGGGAGCTGTTTTTT. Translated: CASGEGYRGGELFF.

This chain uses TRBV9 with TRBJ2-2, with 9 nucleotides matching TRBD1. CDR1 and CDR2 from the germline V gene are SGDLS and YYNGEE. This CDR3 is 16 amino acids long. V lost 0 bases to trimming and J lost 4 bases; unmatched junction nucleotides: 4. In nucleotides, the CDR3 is TGTGCCAGCAGCGTAGGAGGGACAGGGCGCACCGGGGAGCTGTTTTTT. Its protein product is CASSVGGTGRTGELFF.

The CDR3 is CASRPDLSTDTQYF. The CDR3 nucleotides read TGCGCCAGCAGACCAGACCTTAGCACAGATACGCAGTATTTT. The chain combines TRBV5-1 with TRBJ2-3; D unclear. Trimming took 5 bases from V and 0 from J, leaving 10 bases between them. Germline V gene sequence: CDR1 SGHRS, CDR2 YFSETQ. The CDR3 has 14 amino acids.

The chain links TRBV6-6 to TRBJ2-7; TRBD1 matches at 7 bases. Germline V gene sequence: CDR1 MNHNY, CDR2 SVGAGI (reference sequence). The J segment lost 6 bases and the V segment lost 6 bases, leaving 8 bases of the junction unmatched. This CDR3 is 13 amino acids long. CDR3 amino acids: CASSLPTGLEQYF. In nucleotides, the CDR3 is TGTGCCAGCAGCCTCCCGACAGGGCTCGAGCAGTACTTC.

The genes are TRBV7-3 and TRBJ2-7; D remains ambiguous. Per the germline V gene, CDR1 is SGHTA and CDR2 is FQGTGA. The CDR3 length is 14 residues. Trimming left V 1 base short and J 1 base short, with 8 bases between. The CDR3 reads CASSLSPGSYEQYF. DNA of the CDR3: TGTGCCAGCAGCTTAAGTCCCGGATCCTACGAGCAGTACTTC.

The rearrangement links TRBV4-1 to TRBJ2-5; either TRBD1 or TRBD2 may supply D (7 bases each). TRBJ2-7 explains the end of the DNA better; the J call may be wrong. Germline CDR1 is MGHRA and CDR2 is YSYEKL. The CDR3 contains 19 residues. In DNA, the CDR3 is TGCGCCAGCAGCCACATGACAGGGCCCAGACTAGCAGCCACCTACGAGCAGTACTTC. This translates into CASSHMTGPRLAATYEQYF.

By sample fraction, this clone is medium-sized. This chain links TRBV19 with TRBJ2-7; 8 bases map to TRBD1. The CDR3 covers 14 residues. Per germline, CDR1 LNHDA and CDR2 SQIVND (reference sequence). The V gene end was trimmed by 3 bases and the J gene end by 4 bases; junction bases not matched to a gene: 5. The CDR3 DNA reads TGTGCCAGTAGTATTGGCCAGGGGGCGTACGAGCAGTACTTC. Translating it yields CASSIGQGAYEQYF.

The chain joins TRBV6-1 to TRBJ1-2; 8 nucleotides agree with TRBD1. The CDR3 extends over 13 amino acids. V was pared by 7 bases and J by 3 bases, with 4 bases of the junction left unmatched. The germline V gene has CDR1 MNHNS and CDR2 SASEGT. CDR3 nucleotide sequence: TGTGCCAGCACCGGACAGGGATACTATGGCTACACCTTC. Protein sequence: CASTGQGYYGYTF.

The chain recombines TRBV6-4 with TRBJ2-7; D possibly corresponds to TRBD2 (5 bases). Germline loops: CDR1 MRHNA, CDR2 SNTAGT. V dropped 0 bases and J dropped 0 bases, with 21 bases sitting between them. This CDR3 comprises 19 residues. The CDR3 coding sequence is TGTGCCAGCAGTGACTCGATAATATGGGCCAATCGGGACTCCTACGAGCAGTACTTC. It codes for CASSDSIIWANRDSYEQYF.

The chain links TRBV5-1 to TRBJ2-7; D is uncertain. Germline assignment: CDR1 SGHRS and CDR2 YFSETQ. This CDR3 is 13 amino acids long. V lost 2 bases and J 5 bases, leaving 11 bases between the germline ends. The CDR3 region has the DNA TGCGCCAGCAGCTTCGGCCCCCAGGACGAGCAGTACTTC. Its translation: CASSFGPQDEQYF. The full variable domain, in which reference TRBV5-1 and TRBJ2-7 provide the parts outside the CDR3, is KAGVTQTPRYLIKTRGQQVTLSCSPISGHRSVSWYQQTPGQGLQFLFEYFSETQRNKGNFPGRFSGRQFSNSRSEMNVSTLELGDSALYLCASSFGPQDEQYFGPGTRLTVT.

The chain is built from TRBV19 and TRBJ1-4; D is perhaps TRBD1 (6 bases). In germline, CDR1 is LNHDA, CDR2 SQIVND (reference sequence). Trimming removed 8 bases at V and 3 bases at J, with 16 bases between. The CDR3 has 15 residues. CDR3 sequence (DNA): TGTGCCAGTTGGGGAGGACAGCAAGCTAATGAAAAACTGTTTTTT. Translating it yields CASWGGQQANEKLFF.

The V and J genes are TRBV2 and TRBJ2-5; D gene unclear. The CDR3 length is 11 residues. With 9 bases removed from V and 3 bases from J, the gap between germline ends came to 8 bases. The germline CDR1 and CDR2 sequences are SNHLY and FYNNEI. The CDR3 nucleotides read TGTGCCAGTAAGATAAAAGAGACCCAGTACTTC. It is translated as CASKIKETQYF.

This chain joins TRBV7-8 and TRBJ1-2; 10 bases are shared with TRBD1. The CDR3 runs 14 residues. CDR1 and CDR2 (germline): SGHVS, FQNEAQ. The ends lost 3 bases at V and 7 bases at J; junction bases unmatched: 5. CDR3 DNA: TGTGCCAGCAGCTTTCGGACAGGGGGGGGTGGCTACACCTTC. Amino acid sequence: CASSFRTGGGGYTF.

CDR3 residues: CASSSSGTGNTIYF. CDR3 bases: TGTGCCAGCAGTTCTAGTGGGACTGGAAACACCATATATTTT. The V call is TRBV6-5, the J call TRBJ1-3; D ambiguous. CDR3 length equals 14 residues. V dropped 4 bases and J dropped 2 bases, with 9 bases sitting between them. The germline V gene encodes CDR1 MNHEY and CDR2 SVGAGI.

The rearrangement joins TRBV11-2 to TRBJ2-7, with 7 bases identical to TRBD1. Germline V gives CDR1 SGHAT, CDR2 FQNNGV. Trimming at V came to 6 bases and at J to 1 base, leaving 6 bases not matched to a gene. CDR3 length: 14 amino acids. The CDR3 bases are TGTGCCAGCAGTTCGACAGGGAATTCCTACGAGCAGTACTTC. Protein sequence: CASSSTGNSYEQYF.